This T cell receptor beta chain was found in a study of blood T cell repertoires in COVID-19. Looked up from germline, CDR1 is SGDLS and CDR2 is YYNGEE. The CDR3 totals 11 residues. V lost 4 bases to trimming and J lost 5 bases, with 5 bases between them. Some clones are missing from TCRdb's copy, which holds only in-frame ones; the method was immunoSEQ multiplex PCR. The profile shows about 62,000 clones, 75% to 90% of them singletons. Sequencing was done on a sample of peripheral blood. This TCR was recovered from a woman at least 80 years old with acute or convalescent COVID-19. This chain connects TRBV9 to TRBJ2-3; D not certain. The CDR3 is CASSPRDTQYF. CDR3 nucleotide sequence: TGTGCCAGCAGCCCTCGAGATACGCAGTATTTT.